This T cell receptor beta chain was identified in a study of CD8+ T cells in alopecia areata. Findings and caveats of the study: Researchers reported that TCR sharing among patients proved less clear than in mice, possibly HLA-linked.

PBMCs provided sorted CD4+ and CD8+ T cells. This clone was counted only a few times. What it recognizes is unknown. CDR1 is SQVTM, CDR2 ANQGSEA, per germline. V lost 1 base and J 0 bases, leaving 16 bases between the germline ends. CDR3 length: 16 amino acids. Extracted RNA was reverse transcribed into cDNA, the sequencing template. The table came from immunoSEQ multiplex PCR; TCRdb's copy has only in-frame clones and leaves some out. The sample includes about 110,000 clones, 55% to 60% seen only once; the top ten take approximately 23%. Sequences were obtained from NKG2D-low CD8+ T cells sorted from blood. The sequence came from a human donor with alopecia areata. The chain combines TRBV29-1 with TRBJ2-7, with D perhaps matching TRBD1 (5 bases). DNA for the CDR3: TGCAGCGTTGAAGGGTTGGGCAGGGCTAGCTCCTACGAGCAGTACTTC. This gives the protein CSVEGLGRASSYEQYF.